Listed here are 3 T cell receptor beta chains from one sample, sequenced in a study of blood T cell repertoires in COVID-19. The table came from immunoSEQ multiplex PCR; TCRdb's copy has only in-frame clones and leaves some out. Counted here are approximately 59,000 clones, 75% to 90% occurring once; the ten biggest clones make up around a third. The sample consisted of peripheral blood. The source is a man in his 60s with COVID-19, enrolled during active disease.

This rearrangement joins TRBV6-5 to TRBJ1-2; perhaps TRBD1 as D (5 bases). Germline CDR1 and CDR2: MNHEY and SVGAGI. V was shortened by 4 bases and J by 8 bases, with 14 bases between the two germline ends. This CDR3 spans 13 amino acids. CDR3: CASSSSGGTGYTF. As DNA, the CDR3 is TGTGCCAGCAGTTCTAGCGGGGGGACGGGCTACACCTTC.

This clone was seen only once. The gene calls are TRBV7-6 and TRBJ2-1, with 13 bases that match TRBD2. CDR1 is SGHVS and CDR2 is FNYEAQ in the germline V gene. Trimming took 5 bases from V and 7 from J; bases not matched to a gene: 8. This CDR3 is built from 16 residues. CDR3 amino acids: CASSIGTSGKWNEQFF. The DNA for the CDR3 is TGTGCCAGCAGCATCGGGACTAGCGGGAAGTGGAATGAGCAGTTCTTC. Drawing the rest from reference TRBV7-6 and TRBJ2-1, the complete variable domain is GAGVSQSPRYKVTKRGQDVALRCDPISGHVSLYWYRQALGQGPEFLTYFNYEAQQDKSGLPNDRFSAERPEGSISTLTIQRTEQRDSAMYRCASSIGTSGKWNEQFFGPGTRLTVL.

The rearrangement uses TRBV6-1 and TRBJ1-3; 8 nucleotides line up with TRBD1. V shed 4 bases, J shed 4 bases, and the junction held 9 bases outside the gene matches. Germline CDR1 and CDR2: MNHNS and SASEGT. The CDR3 spans 16 residues. CDR3: CASSVPGGVGGNTIYF. The CDR3 DNA is TGTGCCAGCAGTGTCCCAGGGGGCGTTGGGGGAAACACCATATATTTT.